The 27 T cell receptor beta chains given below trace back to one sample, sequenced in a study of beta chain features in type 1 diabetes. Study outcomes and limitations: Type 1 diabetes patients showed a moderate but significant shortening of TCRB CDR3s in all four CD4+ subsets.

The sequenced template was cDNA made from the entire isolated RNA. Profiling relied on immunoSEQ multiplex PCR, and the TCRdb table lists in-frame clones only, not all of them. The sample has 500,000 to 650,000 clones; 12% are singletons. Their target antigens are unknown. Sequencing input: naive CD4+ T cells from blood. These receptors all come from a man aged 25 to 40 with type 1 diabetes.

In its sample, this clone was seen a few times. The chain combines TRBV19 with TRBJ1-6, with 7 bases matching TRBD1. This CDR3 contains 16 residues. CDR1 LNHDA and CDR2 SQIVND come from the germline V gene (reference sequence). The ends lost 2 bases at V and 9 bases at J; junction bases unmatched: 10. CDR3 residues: CASSITRTGLGSPLHF. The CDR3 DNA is TGTGCCAGTAGTATAACACGGACAGGACTGGGTTCACCCCTCCACTTT.

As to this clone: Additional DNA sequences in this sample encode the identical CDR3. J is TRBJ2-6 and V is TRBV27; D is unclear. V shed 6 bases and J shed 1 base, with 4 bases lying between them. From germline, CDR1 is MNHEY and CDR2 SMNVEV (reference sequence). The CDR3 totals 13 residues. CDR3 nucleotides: TGTGCCAGCAGATCTTCTGGGGCCAACGTCCTGACTTTC. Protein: CASRSSGANVLTF.

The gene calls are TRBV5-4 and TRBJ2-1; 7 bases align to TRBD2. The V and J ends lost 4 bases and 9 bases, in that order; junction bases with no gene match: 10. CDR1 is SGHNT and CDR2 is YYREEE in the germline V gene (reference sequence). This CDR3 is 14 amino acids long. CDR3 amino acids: CASSHVVERGEQFF. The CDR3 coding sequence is TGTGCCAGCAGCCACGTTGTAGAGCGGGGTGAGCAGTTCTTC. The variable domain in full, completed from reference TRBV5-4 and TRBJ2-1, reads ETGVTQSPTHLIKTRGQQVTLRCSSQSGHNTVSWYQQALGQGPQFIFQYYREEENGRGNFPPRFSGLQFPNYSSELNVNALELDDSALYLCASSHVVERGEQFFGPGTRLTVL.

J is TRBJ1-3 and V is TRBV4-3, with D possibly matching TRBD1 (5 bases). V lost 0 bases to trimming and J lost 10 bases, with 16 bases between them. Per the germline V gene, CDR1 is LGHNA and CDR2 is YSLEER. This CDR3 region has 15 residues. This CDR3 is CASSQDRAGSGTIYF. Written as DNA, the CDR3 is TGCGCCAGCAGCCAAGATAGGGCAGGGTCAGGTACCATATATTTT.

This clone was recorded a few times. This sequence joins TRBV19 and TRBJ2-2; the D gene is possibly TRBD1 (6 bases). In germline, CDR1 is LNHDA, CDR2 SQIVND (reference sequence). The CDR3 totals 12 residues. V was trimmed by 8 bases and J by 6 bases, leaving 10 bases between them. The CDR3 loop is CASQTGPGELFF. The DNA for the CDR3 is TGTGCCAGTCAGACAGGTCCCGGGGAGCTGTTTTTT.

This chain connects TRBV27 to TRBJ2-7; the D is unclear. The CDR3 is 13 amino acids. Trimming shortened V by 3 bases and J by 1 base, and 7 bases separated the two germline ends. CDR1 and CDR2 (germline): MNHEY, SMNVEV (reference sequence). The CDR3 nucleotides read TGTGCCAGCAGTTTCTCGATTTCCTACGAGCAGTACTTC. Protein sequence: CASSFSISYEQYF.

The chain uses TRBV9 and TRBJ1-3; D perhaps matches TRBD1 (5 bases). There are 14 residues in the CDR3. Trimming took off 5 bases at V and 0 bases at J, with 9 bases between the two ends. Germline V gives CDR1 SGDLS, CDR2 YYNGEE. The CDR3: CASRGRNSGNTIYF. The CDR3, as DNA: TGTGCCAGCAGGGGACGGAACTCTGGAAACACCATATATTTT.

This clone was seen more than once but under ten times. CDR3 in amino acids: CASTNQGVETQYF. CDR3 sequence (DNA): TGCGCCAGCACCAACCAAGGGGTGGAGACCCAGTACTTC. V is TRBV5-1 and J is TRBJ2-5, with a possible D match to TRBD1 (5 bases). Germline V gene lookup returns CDR1 SGHRS and CDR2 YFSETQ. The length of the CDR3 is 13 residues. The V end lost 6 bases, the J end lost 5 bases, and 14 bases lay between the germline ends.

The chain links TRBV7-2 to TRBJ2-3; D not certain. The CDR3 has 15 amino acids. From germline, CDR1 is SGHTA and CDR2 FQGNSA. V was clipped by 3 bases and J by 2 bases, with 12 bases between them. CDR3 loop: CASSFLVSPTDTQYF. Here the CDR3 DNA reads TGTGCCAGCAGCTTCTTAGTTAGCCCCACAGATACGCAGTATTTT. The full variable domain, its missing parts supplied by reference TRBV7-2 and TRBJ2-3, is GAGVSQSPSNKVTEKGKDVELRCDPISGHTALYWYRQSLGQGLEFLIYFQGNSAPDKSGLPSDRFSAERTGGSVSTLTIQRTQQEDSAVYLCASSFLVSPTDTQYFGPGTRLTVL.

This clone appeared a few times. CDR3 DNA sequence: TGTGCCATCAGTAAATTCGGGACAAGGGATGACGAGCAGTACTTC. This gives the protein CAISKFGTRDDEQYF. The J gene is TRBJ2-7, the V gene TRBV10-3; D may be TRBD1 (6 bases). Trimming shortened V by 5 bases and J by 5 bases, and 19 bases separated the two germline ends. The germline V gene has CDR1 ENHRY and CDR2 SYGVKD. The CDR3 is 15 residues long.

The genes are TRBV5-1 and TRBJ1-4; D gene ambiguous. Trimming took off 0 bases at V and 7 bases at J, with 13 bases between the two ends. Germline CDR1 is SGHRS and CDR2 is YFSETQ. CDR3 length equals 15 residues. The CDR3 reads CASSLAGNRGEKLFF. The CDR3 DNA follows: TGCGCCAGCAGCTTGGCCGGGAATCGAGGTGAAAAACTGTTTTTT.

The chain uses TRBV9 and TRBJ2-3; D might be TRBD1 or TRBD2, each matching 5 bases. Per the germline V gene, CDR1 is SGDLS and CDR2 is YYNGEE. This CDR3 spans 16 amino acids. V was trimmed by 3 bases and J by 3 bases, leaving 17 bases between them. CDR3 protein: CASSGTGTPGTDTQYF. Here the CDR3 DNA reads TGTGCCAGCAGCGGCACCGGGACCCCAGGGACAGATACGCAGTATTTT.

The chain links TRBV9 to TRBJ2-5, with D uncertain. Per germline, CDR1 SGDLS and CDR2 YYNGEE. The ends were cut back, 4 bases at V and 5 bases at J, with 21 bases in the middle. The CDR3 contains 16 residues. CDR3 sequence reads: CASSPTPTEVAETQYF. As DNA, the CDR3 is TGTGCCAGCAGCCCCACCCCGACGGAAGTAGCCGAGACCCAGTACTTC.

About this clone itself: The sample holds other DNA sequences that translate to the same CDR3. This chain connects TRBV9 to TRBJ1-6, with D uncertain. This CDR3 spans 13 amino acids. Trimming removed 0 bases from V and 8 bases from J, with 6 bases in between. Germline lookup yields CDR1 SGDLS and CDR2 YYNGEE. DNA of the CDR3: TGTGCCAGCAGCGTAGATGGGGATTCACCCCTCCACTTT. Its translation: CASSVDGDSPLHF.

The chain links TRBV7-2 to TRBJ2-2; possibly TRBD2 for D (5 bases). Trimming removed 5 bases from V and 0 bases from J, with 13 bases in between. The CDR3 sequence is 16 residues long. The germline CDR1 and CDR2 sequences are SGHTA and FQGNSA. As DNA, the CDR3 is TGTGCCAGCAGCACTCGGGTGAGGGCGAACACCGGGGAGCTGTTTTTT. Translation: CASSTRVRANTGELFF.

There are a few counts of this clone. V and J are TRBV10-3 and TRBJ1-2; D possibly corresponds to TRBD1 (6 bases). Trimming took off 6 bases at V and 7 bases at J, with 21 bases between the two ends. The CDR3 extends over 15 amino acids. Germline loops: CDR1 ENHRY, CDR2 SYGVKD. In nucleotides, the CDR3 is TGTGCCATCAGCCCCACTCAGGGGATCGGAAGTGGCTACACCTTC. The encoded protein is CAISPTQGIGSGYTF.

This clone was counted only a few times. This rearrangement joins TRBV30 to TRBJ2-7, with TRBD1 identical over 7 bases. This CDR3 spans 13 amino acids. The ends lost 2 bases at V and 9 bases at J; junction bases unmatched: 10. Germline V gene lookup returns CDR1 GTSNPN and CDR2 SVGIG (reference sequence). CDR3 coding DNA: TGTGCCTGGAGTTCGACAGACAGGGCGGTGCAGTACTTC. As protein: CAWSSTDRAVQYF.

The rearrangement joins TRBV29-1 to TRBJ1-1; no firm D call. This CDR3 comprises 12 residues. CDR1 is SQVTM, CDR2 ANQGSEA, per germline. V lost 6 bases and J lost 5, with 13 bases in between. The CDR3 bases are TGCAGCGTCGAGGACGTGAGGACTGAAGCTTTCTTT. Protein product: CSVEDVRTEAFF.

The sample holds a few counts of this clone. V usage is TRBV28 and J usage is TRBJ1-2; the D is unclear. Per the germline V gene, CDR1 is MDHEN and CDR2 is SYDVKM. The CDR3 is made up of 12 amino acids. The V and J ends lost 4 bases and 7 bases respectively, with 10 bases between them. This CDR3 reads CASSWRIGGYTF. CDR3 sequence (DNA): TGTGCCAGCAGTTGGAGGATTGGTGGCTACACCTTC.

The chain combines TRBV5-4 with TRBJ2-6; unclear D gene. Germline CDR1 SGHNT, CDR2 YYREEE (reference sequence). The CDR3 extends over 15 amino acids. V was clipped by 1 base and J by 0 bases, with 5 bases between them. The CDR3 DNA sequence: TGTGCCAGCAGCTTGAGACTCTCTGGGGCCAACGTCCTGACTTTC. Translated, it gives CASSLRLSGANVLTF. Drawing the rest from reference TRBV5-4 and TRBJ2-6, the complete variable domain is ETGVTQSPTHLIKTRGQQVTLRCSSQSGHNTVSWYQQALGQGPQFIFQYYREEENGRGNFPPRFSGLQFPNYSSELNVNALELDDSALYLCASSLRLSGANVLTFGAGSRLTVL.

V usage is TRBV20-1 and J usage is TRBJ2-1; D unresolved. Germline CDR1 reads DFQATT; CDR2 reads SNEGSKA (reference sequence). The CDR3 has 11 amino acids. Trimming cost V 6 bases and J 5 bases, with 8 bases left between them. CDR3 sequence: CSATEHNEQFF. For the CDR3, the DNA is TGCAGTGCCACGGAACACAATGAGCAGTTCTTC.

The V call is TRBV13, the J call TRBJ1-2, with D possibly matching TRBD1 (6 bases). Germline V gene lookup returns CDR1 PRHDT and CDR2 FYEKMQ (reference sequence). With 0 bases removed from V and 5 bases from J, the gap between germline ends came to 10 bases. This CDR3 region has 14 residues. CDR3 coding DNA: TGTGCCAGCAGCTTAGGCCGGACAGAGTATGGCTACACCTTC. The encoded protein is CASSLGRTEYGYTF.

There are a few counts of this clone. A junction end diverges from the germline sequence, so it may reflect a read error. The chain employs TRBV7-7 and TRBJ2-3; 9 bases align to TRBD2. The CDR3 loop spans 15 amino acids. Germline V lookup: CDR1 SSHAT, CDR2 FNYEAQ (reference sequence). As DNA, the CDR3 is TGTGCTAGCAGCCTTAGCGGGGGACTCACAGATACGCAGTATTTT. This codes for CASSLSGGLTDTQYF.

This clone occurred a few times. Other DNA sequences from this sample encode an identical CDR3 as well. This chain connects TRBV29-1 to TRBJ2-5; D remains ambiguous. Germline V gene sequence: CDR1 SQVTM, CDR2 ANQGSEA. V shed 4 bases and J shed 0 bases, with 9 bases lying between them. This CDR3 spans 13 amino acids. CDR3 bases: TGCAGCGTTGGACCCCTCTACCAAGAGACCCAGTACTTC. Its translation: CSVGPLYQETQYF.

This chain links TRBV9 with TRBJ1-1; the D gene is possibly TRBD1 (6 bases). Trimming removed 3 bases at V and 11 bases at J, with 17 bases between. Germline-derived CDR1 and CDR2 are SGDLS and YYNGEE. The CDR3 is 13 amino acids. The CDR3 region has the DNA TGTGCCAGCAGCGCCCTGGGACATCGAATGGCTTTCTTT. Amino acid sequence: CASSALGHRMAFF.

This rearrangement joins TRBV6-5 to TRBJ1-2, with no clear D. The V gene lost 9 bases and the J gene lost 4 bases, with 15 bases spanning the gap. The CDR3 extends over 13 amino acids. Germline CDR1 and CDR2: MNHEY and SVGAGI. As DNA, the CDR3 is TGTGCCAGTGCCGAGGGCCTTGGCTATGGCTACACCTTC. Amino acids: CASAEGLGYGYTF.

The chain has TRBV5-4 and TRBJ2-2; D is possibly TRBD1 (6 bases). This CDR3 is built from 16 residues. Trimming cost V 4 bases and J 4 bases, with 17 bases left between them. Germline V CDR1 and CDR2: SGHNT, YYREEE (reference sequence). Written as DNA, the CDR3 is TGTGCCAGCAGCCTATATAGGACAGACTTCACCGGGGAGCTGTTTTTT. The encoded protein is CASSLYRTDFTGELFF. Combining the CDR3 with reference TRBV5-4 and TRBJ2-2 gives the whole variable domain ETGVTQSPTHLIKTRGQQVTLRCSSQSGHNTVSWYQQALGQGPQFIFQYYREEENGRGNFPPRFSGLQFPNYSSELNVNALELDDSALYLCASSLYRTDFTGELFFGEGSRLTVL.